The clone carrying this T cell receptor beta chain was observed at least ten times. Documented time point: newly diagnosed GD, antithyroid drugs for less than 3 months. Isolated PBMC RNA provided the starting material for the TCR library. The CDR3 length is 13 residues. The V gene lost 2 bases and the J gene lost 7 bases, with 9 bases spanning the gap. From germline, CDR1 is MDHEN and CDR2 SYDVKM. These data originate in a study of regulatory T cells in long-lasting Graves disease. Building of the TCR beta libraries involved iRepertoire HTBI primers and Arm-PCR of CDR3 regions. Each CDR3 protein is one row after TCRdb ran MiXCR on the multiplex PCR reads. The sample includes approximately 560,000 distinct CDR3 sequences, around 15% of them seen just once. The sample also formed part of further work on T cells in Graves' hyperthyroidism and ophthalmopathy. That report notes: No ophthalmopathy progression within 18 months constituted stable Graves' hyperthyroidism. Diagnosis rested on symptoms, serum thyroxine and TRAb, thyroid ultrasound, and orbital computed tomography.

The receptor comes from a man in his late teens or twenties with Graves disease. Sequencing used peripheral blood mononuclear cells (PBMCs), obtained at new diagnosis, from a patient treated with antithyroid drugs. The J gene is TRBJ1-5, the V gene TRBV28; D unclear. The CDR3 spells CASSLQAGQPQHF. CDR3 sequence (DNA): TGTGCCAGCAGTTTACAGGCTGGCCAGCCCCAGCATTTT. The entire variable domain, with the rest obtained from reference TRBV28 and TRBJ1-5, is as follows: DVKVTQSSRYLVKRTGEKVFLECVQDMDHENMFWYRQDPGLGLRLIYFSYDVKMKEKGDIPEGYSVSREKKERFSLILESASTNQTSMYLCASSLQAGQPQHFGDGTRLSIL.